This T cell receptor (beta chain) emerged from a study of blood T cell repertoires in COVID-19. Between the trimmed V and J ends, which lost 2 bases and 0 bases, there was a span of 9 bases. This CDR3 is 15 amino acids long. Germline values: CDR1 LNHNV, CDR2 YYDKDF (reference sequence). In the original workflow: Reference gene primer amplification in the assay estimated nucleated cell counts. Repertoires were generated with immunoSEQ multiplex PCR, while TCRdb's copy carries only in-frame clones and drops some. The D gene and trimming were derived from the DNA, and the V and J assignments and clone size from that table. The profile shows around 250,000 clones, about 82% of them singletons.

The chain joins TRBV15 to TRBJ2-3, with D maybe TRBD2 (5 bases). Sequencing was carried out using PBMCs or T cells enriched from blood (not recorded which). This clonotype was obtained from a woman in her 50s who had recovered from COVID-19. The CDR3 here is CATSRPGSSTDTQYF. In DNA, the CDR3 is TGTGCCACCAGCAGACCGGGATCTAGCACAGATACGCAGTATTTT. The entire variable domain, with the rest obtained from reference TRBV15 and TRBJ2-3, is as follows: DAMVIQNPRYQVTQFGKPVTLSCSQTLNHNVMYWYQQKSSQAPKLLFHYYDKDFNNEADTPDNFQSRRPNTSFCFLDIRSPGLGDTAMYLCATSRPGSSTDTQYFGPGTRLTVL.